The rows below give T cell receptor beta chains drawn from one sample of a study of shared clonotypes between healthy human individuals. Data came from immunoSEQ multiplex PCR; TCRdb stores just in-frame clones and leaves some out. The table records some 1 million clones, approximately 68% of them present only once. Input material: memory CD4+ T cells sorted from blood. All receptors derive from a man aged 18 to 29 in good health. Both conserved end residues are part of each CDR3. The order of the fields is J gene, clone size, V gene, D gene, CDR3 DNA, CDR3 protein. The D gene is left open where the match is weak. Rows give clone size only sometimes, using once, few, many, or a class for an expanded clone.

TRBJ2-7 | - | TRBV7-2 | TRBD2 | TGTGCCAGCAGCCTAAGTACCGCGGGGCTAGCGGGAGGGCAGTACTTC | CASSLSTAGLAGGQYF
TRBJ1-2 | - | TRBV25-1 | TRBD1 | TGTGCCAGCAGTGAATATGGGACAGGGCTACGTGGCTACACCTTC | CASSEYGTGLRGYTF
TRBJ2-4 | - | TRBV19 | TRBD1 | TGTGCCAGTGGGAGACAGGGAAGGGGCAAAAACATTCAGTACTTC | CASGRQGRGKNIQYF
TRBJ1-2 | - | TRBV10-3 | - | TGTGCCATCAGTGAGAGCCCGGCAGACGGCTACACCTTC | CAISESPADGYTF
TRBJ2-7 | - | TRBV29-1 | - | TGCAGCATCTCCGGAGGATGGGGAGGCCCCACCTACGAGCAGTACTTC | CSISGGWGGPTYEQYF
TRBJ2-7 | few | TRBV28 | TRBD2 | TGTGCCAGCAGTCTCCCAAGGGCATTTTCCGGGACTAGCGGCCCTCACAGGGGTTACGAGCAGTACTTC | CASSLPRAFSGTSGPHRGYEQYF
TRBJ1-4 | - | TRBV7-9 | TRBD1 | TGTGCCAGCAGCTTCGGGACAGGGTTTGAAAAACTGTTTTTT | CASSFGTGFEKLFF
TRBJ1-5 | - | TRBV28 | TRBD1 | TGTGCCAGCAGTTTGAGACAGGGGAACCAGCCCCAGCATTTT | CASSLRQGNQPQHF
TRBJ2-7 | - | TRBV25-1 | - | TGTGCCAGCAGTGAATTAAGCACAACCTACGAGCAGTACTTC | CASSELSTTYEQYF
TRBJ1-1 | - | TRBV7-8 | - | TGTGCCAGCAGCCCGAAGGGGACTGAAGCTTTCTTT | CASSPKGTEAFF
TRBJ1-5 | - | TRBV6-1 | - | TGTGCCAGCAGTGAAGGGAGCCTCACCTATCAGCCCCAGCATTTT | CASSEGSLTYQPQHF
TRBJ2-2 | - | TRBV28 | TRBD2 | TGTGCCAGCGGGTGGGCGGGAGGAATCACCGGGGAGCTGTTTTTT | CASGWAGGITGELFF
TRBJ1-1 | - | TRBV20-1 | - | TGCAGTGCTAAGACAGACTCTGAAGCTTTCTTT | CSAKTDSEAFF
TRBJ1-1 | - | TRBV6-1 | - | TGTGCCAGCAGTGAGCGGGGAGTGAACACTGAAGCTTTCTTT | CASSERGVNTEAFF
TRBJ2-7 | once | TRBV20-1 | - | TGCAGTGGTACTCTTTCCTACGAGCAGTACTTC | CSGTLSYEQYF
TRBJ2-7 | - | TRBV20-1 | - | TGCAGTGCTACTATTGCCTACGAGCAGTACTTC | CSATIAYEQYF
TRBJ2-2 | once | TRBV11-2 | - | TGTGCCAGCAGCTTAGAAGGAAGCACCGGGGAGCTGTTTTTT | CASSLEGSTGELFF
TRBJ2-3 | - | TRBV5-6 | TRBD1 | TGTGCCAGCAGCTGGGGGACAGGGACTACAGATACGCAGTATTTT | CASSWGTGTTDTQYF
TRBJ2-7 | - | TRBV18 | - | TGTGCCAGCTCACCACCAAACAGGGAGTACGAGCAGTACTTC | CASSPPNREYEQYF
TRBJ2-1 | - | TRBV6-1 | - | TGTGCCAGCAGAGCCGGGCCGAACTCCTACAATGAGCAGTTCTTC | CASRAGPNSYNEQFF
TRBJ1-4 | - | TRBV6-6 | - | TGTGCCAGCAGACGGGACGGATATGAAAAACTGTTTTTT | CASRRDGYEKLFF
TRBJ1-3 | - | TRBV6-5 | - | TGTGCCAGCAGGTCCCGCTCCCAGGACACCATATATTTT | CASRSRSQDTIYF
TRBJ2-5 | - | TRBV7-9 | TRBD1 | TGTGCCAGCAGCCCCAGGGGACAGGGGGATTCGAGGGAGACCCAGTACTTC | CASSPRGQGDSRETQYF
TRBJ2-5 | - | TRBV5-1 | TRBD2 | TGCGCCAGCAGCCCCGGGACTAAAGAGACCCAGTACTTC | CASSPGTKETQYF
TRBJ1-1 | - | TRBV6-6 | - | TGTGCCAGCAGTAATGGACAGACGGGAGCTTTCTTT | CASSNGQTGAFF
TRBJ1-1 | - | TRBV6-1 | TRBD1 | TGTGCCAGCAGTGAAGGGCGCAGGGGGACTGAAGCTTTCTTT | CASSEGRRGTEAFF
TRBJ2-5 | - | TRBV6-6 | TRBD1 | TGTGCCAGCAGTTGGGGACAGGGGCCGGAGACCCAGTACTTC | CASSWGQGPETQYF
TRBJ2-1 | - | TRBV5-8 | TRBD2 | TGTGCCAGCAGCTTGGTGAGGACTAGCGGGAGTGATGAGCAGTTCTTC | CASSLVRTSGSDEQFF
TRBJ2-7 | few | TRBV5-6 | - | TGTGCCAGCAGTAAACACGTCTACGAGCAGTACTTC | CASSKHVYEQYF
TRBJ2-7 | - | TRBV7-2 | TRBD1 | TGTGCCAGCAGCCAGACAGGGGCGGACGAGCAGTACTTC | CASSQTGADEQYF
TRBJ2-3 | - | TRBV5-1 | - | TGCGCCAGCAGCACCTCCGGCGGCCCGGCGGATACGCAGTATTTT | CASSTSGGPADTQYF
TRBJ1-2 | - | TRBV7-6 | - | TGTGCCAGCAGCTTACAAGCAGGGGATGGCTACACCTTC | CASSLQAGDGYTF
TRBJ2-1 | - | TRBV5-6 | - | TGTGCCAGCAGCCTACAGGGACCGGGGCAGTTCTTC | CASSLQGPGQFF
TRBJ1-1 | - | TRBV7-2 | - | TGTGCCAGCAGCTTCGGGGGCGCCCGGGACACTGAAGCTTTCTTT | CASSFGGARDTEAFF
TRBJ2-1 | - | TRBV2 | - | TGTGCCAGCAGAGTCCAAGGTACAGGGAGAGATGAGCAGTTCTTC | CASRVQGTGRDEQFF
TRBJ1-5 | - | TRBV30 | - | TGTGCCTGGAGTTTATCAGCAAATCAGCCCCAGCATTTT | CAWSLSANQPQHF
TRBJ1-5 | - | TRBV6-6 | TRBD1 | TGTGCCAGCAGTTACAGGGGGCTCGGTAATCAGCCCCAGCATTTT | CASSYRGLGNQPQHF
TRBJ2-1 | - | TRBV18 | TRBD1 | TGTGCCAGCTCACCGGGACAGGCCGACAATGAGCAGTTCTTC | CASSPGQADNEQFF
TRBJ2-1 | - | TRBV7-2 | TRBD1 | TGTGCCAGCAGCTTAGAACAGGGGGTGGGCAATGAGCAGTTCTTC | CASSLEQGVGNEQFF
TRBJ2-5 | - | TRBV6-1 | TRBD1 | TGTGCCATCAGGGACAGACAAGAGACCCAGTACTTC | CAIRDRQETQYF
TRBJ2-3 | - | TRBV5-1 | TRBD2 | TGCGCCAGCAGCTTGGTTTCTAGCGGAGCCACAGATACGCAGTATTTT | CASSLVSSGATDTQYF
TRBJ1-1 | once | TRBV5-4 | - | TGTGCCAGCAGCTTGGGGTGGGGAGACACTGAAGCTTTCTTT | CASSLGWGDTEAFF
TRBJ2-5 | - | TRBV14 | TRBD2 | TGTGCCAGCAGCCGAGACCCGGGACTACAAGAGACCCAGTACTTC | CASSRDPGLQETQYF
TRBJ2-7 | - | TRBV6-5 | - | TGTGCCAGCAGTAGCGGGACAAAATGGGGCGAGCAGTACTTC | CASSSGTKWGEQYF
TRBJ2-5 | - | TRBV9 | - | TGTGCCAGCAGCGTAGTCTCAACTAACCGGGAGACCCAGTACTTC | CASSVVSTNRETQYF
TRBJ1-2 | - | TRBV5-6 | TRBD1 | TGTGCCAGCAGCACAACCGACAGGGGGCAGGGTGGCTACACCTTC | CASSTTDRGQGGYTF
TRBJ2-1 | - | TRBV19 | TRBD2 | TGTGCCAGTAGTTCGGGACTAGCGGGGGTCAATGAGCAGTTCTTC | CASSSGLAGVNEQFF
TRBJ2-7 | - | TRBV2 | TRBD1 | TGTGCCAGCAGTGCCGCTTGGGACAGGGTATCCTACGAGCAGTACTTC | CASSAAWDRVSYEQYF
TRBJ2-6 | - | TRBV2 | - | TGTGCCAGCAGTGATTTGGTCCGCGGGGCCAACGTCCTGACTTTC | CASSDLVRGANVLTF
TRBJ2-5 | - | TRBV5-1 | TRBD1 | TGCGCCAGCAGCTTAACAGGGGGCTACGGAGTGGAGACCCAGTACTTC | CASSLTGGYGVETQYF
TRBJ2-2 | - | TRBV4-1 | TRBD2 | TGCGCCAGCAGCCAAGTCCCGGGAGCGGGAGCAGAGGAGGAGCTGTTTTTT | CASSQVPGAGAEEELFF
TRBJ2-2 | - | TRBV2 | - | TGTGCCAGCATGTACGTTGGGGAGCTGTTTTTT | CASMYVGELFF
TRBJ2-2 | - | TRBV19 | - | TGTGCCAGTAGCAGAGCCGGGGAGCTGTTTTTT | CASSRAGELFF
TRBJ2-7 | - | TRBV6-1 | - | TGTGCCAGCAGTGAAGGTTGGGGGGGCAGCTACGAGCAGTACTTC | CASSEGWGGSYEQYF
TRBJ1-4 | - | TRBV30 | TRBD1 | TGTGCCTGGAGTGCCTCGGACAGGGCGAATGAAAAACTGTTTTTT | CAWSASDRANEKLFF
TRBJ1-1 | - | TRBV18 | TRBD1 | TGTGCCAGCTCACCAAATGCCAGGGGGACCACTGAAGCTTTCTTT | CASSPNARGTTEAFF
TRBJ2-3 | - | TRBV7-9 | TRBD2 | TGTGCCAGCAGCTTTAGCGGGGCCGCAGATACGCAGTATTTT | CASSFSGAADTQYF